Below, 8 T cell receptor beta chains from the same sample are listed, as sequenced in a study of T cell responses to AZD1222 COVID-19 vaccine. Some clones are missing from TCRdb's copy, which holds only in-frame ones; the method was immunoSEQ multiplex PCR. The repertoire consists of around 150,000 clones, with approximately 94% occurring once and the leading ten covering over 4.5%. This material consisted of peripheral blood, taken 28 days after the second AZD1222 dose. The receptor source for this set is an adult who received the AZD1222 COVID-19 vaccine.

The CDR3 sequence: CASSLGLSYYNEQFF. The CDR3 DNA reads as TGTGCCAGCAGTTTAGGACTATCCTACTACAATGAGCAGTTCTTC. This chain connects TRBV6-2 or TRBV6-3 to TRBJ2-1, with a tentative D call TRBD2 (6 bases). This CDR3 spans 15 amino acids. The V gene's germline CDR1 is MNHEY and CDR2 SVGEGT. V lost 4 bases and J 3 bases, leaving 13 bases between the germline ends.

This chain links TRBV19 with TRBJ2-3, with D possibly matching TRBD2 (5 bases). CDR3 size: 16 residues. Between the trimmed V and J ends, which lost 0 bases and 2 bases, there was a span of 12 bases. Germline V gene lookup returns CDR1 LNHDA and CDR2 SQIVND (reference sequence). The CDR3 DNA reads TGTGCCAGTAGTATAGATTTGTCGGGAAACACAGATACGCAGTATTTT. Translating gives CASSIDLSGNTDTQYF.

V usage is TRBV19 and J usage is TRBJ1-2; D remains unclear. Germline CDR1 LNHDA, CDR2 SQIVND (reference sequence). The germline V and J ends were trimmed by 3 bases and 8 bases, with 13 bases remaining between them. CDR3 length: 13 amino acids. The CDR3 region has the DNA TGTGCCAGTAGTATCAGGCCGCTCGGGGGCTACACCTTC. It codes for CASSIRPLGGYTF.

The chain's CDR3 is CASSPSPGNTEAFF. The CDR3 DNA follows: TGTGCCAGTAGTCCCAGTCCAGGGAACACTGAAGCTTTCTTT. V gene TRBV19 combines with J gene TRBJ1-1; D gene ambiguous. With 5 bases removed from V and 1 base from J, the gap between germline ends came to 11 bases. Looked up from germline, CDR1 is LNHDA and CDR2 is SQIVND (reference sequence). This CDR3 is built from 14 residues.

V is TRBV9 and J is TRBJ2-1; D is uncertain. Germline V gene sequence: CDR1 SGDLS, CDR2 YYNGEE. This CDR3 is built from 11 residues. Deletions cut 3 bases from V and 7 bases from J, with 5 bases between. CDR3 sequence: CASSALNEQFF. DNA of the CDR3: TGTGCCAGCAGCGCGTTAAATGAGCAGTTCTTC.

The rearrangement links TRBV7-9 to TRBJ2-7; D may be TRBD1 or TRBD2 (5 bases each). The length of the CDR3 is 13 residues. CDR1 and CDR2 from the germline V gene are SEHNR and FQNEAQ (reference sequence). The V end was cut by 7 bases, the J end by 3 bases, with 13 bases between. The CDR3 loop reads CASNRMGDYEQYF. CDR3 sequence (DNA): TGTGCCAGCAACCGTATGGGGGACTACGAGCAGTACTTC. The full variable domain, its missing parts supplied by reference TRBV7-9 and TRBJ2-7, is DTGVSQNPRHKITKRGQNVTFRCDPISEHNRLYWYRQTLGQGPEFLTYFQNEAQLEKSRLLSDRFSAERPKGSFSTLEIQRTEQGDSAMYLCASNRMGDYEQYFGPGTRLTVT.

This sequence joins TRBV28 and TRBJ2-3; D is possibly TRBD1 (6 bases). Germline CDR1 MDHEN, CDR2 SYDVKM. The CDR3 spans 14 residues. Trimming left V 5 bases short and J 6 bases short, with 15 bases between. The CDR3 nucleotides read TGTGCCAGCAGTACTTCAACAGGGTGGGATACGCAGTATTTT. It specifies CASSTSTGWDTQYF. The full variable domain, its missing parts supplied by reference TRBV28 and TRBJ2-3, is DVKVTQSSRYLVKRTGEKVFLECVQDMDHENMFWYRQDPGLGLRLIYFSYDVKMKEKGDIPEGYSVSREKKERFSLILESASTNQTSMYLCASSTSTGWDTQYFGPGTRLTVL.

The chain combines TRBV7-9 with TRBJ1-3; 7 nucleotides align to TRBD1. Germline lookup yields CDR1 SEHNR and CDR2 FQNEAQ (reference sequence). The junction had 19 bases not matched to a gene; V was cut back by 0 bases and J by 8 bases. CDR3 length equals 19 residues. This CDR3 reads CASSLAMIARTGSLDTIYF. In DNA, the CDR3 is TGTGCCAGCAGCTTAGCGATGATAGCCCGGACAGGTTCTTTGGACACCATATATTTT.